The entry below gives a single T cell receptor (beta chain) sequence along with its context. A universal primer binding site was introduced by template switching. The final cDNA contained unique molecular identifiers. MiXCR, run by TCRdb on the 5' RACE reads, gives a single entry per CDR3 protein. The table lists some 460,000 distinct CDR3 sequences, 14% of them singletons. This sample is drawn from a study of identical twins. Germline-derived CDR1 and CDR2 are DFQATT and SNEGSKA (reference sequence). The CDR3 length is 10 residues. V was trimmed by 0 bases and J by 12 bases, leaving 6 bases between them. Healthy Caucasians were all of the donors. The same sample was also used in a study of yellow fever vaccine responses in identical twins.

This clonotype originated in a woman between 18 and 30 years old in good health. The chain couples TRBV20-1 to TRBJ1-5; no reliable D call. Sample: CD4+ T cells sorted from blood. The CDR3 region is CSARDLFQHF. The DNA for the CDR3 is TGCAGTGCTAGAGACTTGTTCCAGCATTTT.